This T cell receptor (beta chain) was profiled in a study of shared clonotypes between healthy human individuals. The table came from immunoSEQ multiplex PCR; TCRdb's copy has only in-frame clones and leaves some out. The sample lists roughly 1,100,000 clones, 70% to 80% occurring once. The V end was cut by 3 bases, the J end by 0 bases, with 11 bases between. The CDR3 contains 15 residues. Germline V gene data show CDR1 as KGHSH and CDR2 as LQKENI. This clone was counted only a few times. The same CDR3 can be traced to other DNA sequences in this sample. The chain joins TRBV18 to TRBJ1-1; D may be TRBD1 (5 bases). The sequence came from a man between 18 and 29 years old in good health. The specimen sequenced was memory CD4+ T cells sorted from blood. The subset was: CD45RA-negative fraction. CDR3 amino acids: CASSPRDGLNTEAFF. The CDR3 DNA sequence: TGTGCCAGCTCACCCCGGGACGGGCTGAACACTGAAGCTTTCTTT.